The 31 T cell receptor beta chains presented below share a single source sample, sequenced in a study of Graves' ophthalmopathy and Graves' hyperthyroidism. Scientists amplified the TCR beta CDR3 regions from RNA transcripts. The first round was an RT-PCR with HTBI primers, and the second round was a multiplex PCR. TCRdb recomputed calls from the multiplex PCR reads with MiXCR, one row per CDR3 protein. The table includes 650,000 to 900,000 distinct CDR3 sequences, 40% detected once. The sample taken for sequencing was peripheral blood. These receptors originate from an adult man with Graves' ophthalmopathy.

The sample holds a few counts of this clonotype. The chain carries TRBV6-6 and TRBJ2-7, with D maybe TRBD2 (5 bases). Germline-derived CDR1 and CDR2 are MNHNY and SVGAGI (reference sequence). CDR3 size: 13 residues. V dropped 5 bases and J dropped 3 bases, with 11 bases sitting between them. The CDR3 spells CASSVTGYYEQYF. CDR3 coding DNA: TGTGCCAGCAGTGTGACGGGATACTACGAGCAGTACTTC.

For this clonotype: A much larger clone lies one base from this, so it may be a read error. The chain has TRBV29-1 and TRBJ2-7; a weak D match, TRBD2 (5 bases). The CDR3 sequence is 14 residues long. Germline lookup yields CDR1 SQVTM and CDR2 ANQGSEA. CDR3 residues: CSTRGLDYSYEQYF. The CDR3 DNA reads as TGCAGTACTAGAGGGTTAGACTACTCCTACGAGCAGTACTTC.

To note about this clonotype: The CDR3 does not end in the conserved phenylalanine or tryptophan, so this is likely a read error. The gene calls are TRBV20-1 and TRBJ2-7, with 8 bases lining up with TRBD1. Unmatched junction bases numbered 5, after V lost 5 bases and J lost 5 bases. The CDR3 runs to 12 residues. The germline CDR1 and CDR2 sequences are DFQATT and SNEGSKA (reference sequence). The CDR3 is CSAASGGHEQYS. The CDR3 region has the DNA TGCAGTGCTGCTTCAGGGGGCCACGAGCAGTACTCC.

This clonotype has just a few counts. This rearrangement joins TRBV2 to TRBJ2-7; 12 positions agree with TRBD1. CDR1 and CDR2 from the germline V gene are SNHLY and FYNNEI. The CDR3 runs 19 residues. J lost 2 bases, V lost 6 bases, and 17 bases had no gene match. The CDR3 DNA reads as TGTGCCAGCAGCCCATATAGGTCGTTGGGACAGGGGGCGACCTACGAGCAGTACTTC. It specifies CASSPYRSLGQGATYEQYF. Using reference TRBV2 and TRBJ2-7 for the parts outside the CDR3, the full variable domain is EPEVTQTPSHQVTQMGQEVILRCVPISNHLYFYWYRQILGQKVEFLVSFYNNEISEKSEIFDDQFSVERPDGSNFTLKIRSTKLEDSAMYFCASSPYRSLGQGATYEQYFGPGTRLTVT.

Remarks on this clonotype: A much larger clone differs from this one at a single base, so this may be a read error. The chain recombines TRBV15 with TRBJ1-2; 8 bases are a match to TRBD1. The CDR3 is made up of 16 amino acids. Per the germline V gene, CDR1 is LNHNV and CDR2 is YYDKDF (reference sequence). With 2 bases clipped from V and 5 bases from J, the junction kept 10 bases outside the gene matches. CDR3: CATSRSGQEAGYGYTF. The CDR3 region has the DNA TGTGCCACCAGCAGATCGGGACAGGAGGCGGGGTATGGCTACACCTTC.

A few counts support this clonotype. The chain carries TRBV7-9 and TRBJ2-2, with TRBD1 identical over 7 bases. With V trimmed by 3 bases and J by 4 bases, 5 bases remained unmatched. CDR3 length: 15 residues. Germline CDR1 is SEHNR and CDR2 is FQNEAQ (reference sequence). This chain's CDR3 is CASSFRQGTTGELFF. The CDR3 DNA is TGTGCCAGCAGCTTCCGACAGGGAACCACCGGGGAGCTGTTTTTT.

In the case of this clonotype: A much larger clone differs from this one at a single base, so this may be a read error. The rearrangement uses TRBV10-3 and TRBJ2-5, with D perhaps being TRBD1 or TRBD2 (5 bases each). V dropped 6 bases and J dropped 2 bases, with 7 bases sitting between them. CDR3 size: 12 residues. Germline V lookup: CDR1 ENHRY, CDR2 SYGVKD. CDR3 amino acids: CAIRGEQETQYF. CDR3 nucleotide sequence: TGTGCCATCAGGGGGGAGCAAGAGACCCAGTACTTC.

This clonotype was observed at least ten times. CDR3 DNA: TGTGCCATCAGGGAGGAAATGAACACTGAAGCTTTCTTT. This translates into CAIREEMNTEAFF. The chain combines TRBV10-3 with TRBJ1-1; D is unclear. Deletions cut 6 bases from V and 0 bases from J, with 8 bases between. The CDR3 totals 13 residues. Germline values: CDR1 ENHRY, CDR2 SYGVKD.

The chain is built from TRBV2 and TRBJ1-2; D is possibly TRBD1 (5 bases). V shed 3 bases and J shed 9 bases, with 14 bases lying between them. The CDR3 length is 13 residues. CDR1 and CDR2 from the germline V gene are SNHLY and FYNNEI. CDR3 sequence: CASSDDSAIRYTF. The DNA of the CDR3 is TGTGCCAGCAGTGACGACAGTGCTATCCGCTACACCTTC.

Note on this clonotype: Since a much larger clone is just one base distant, this may be a read error. The conserved final phenylalanine or tryptophan is absent from the CDR3, which likely points to a read error. The chain combines TRBV25-1 with TRBJ2-7; D is undetermined. The CDR3 contains 15 residues. CDR1 and CDR2 from the germline V gene are MGHDK and SYGVNS. Trimming removed 6 bases at V and 5 bases at J, with 20 bases between. The CDR3 sequence is CASSPATLTRHEQYI. The DNA for the CDR3 is TGTGCCAGCAGCCCTGCCACACTCACCCGGCACGAGCAGTACATC.

The chain uses TRBV5-6 and TRBJ2-7; possibly TRBD1 for D (6 bases). This CDR3 has 14 residues. Per germline, CDR1 SGHDT and CDR2 YYEEEE. V dropped 0 bases and J dropped 5 bases, with 12 bases sitting between them. The CDR3 nucleotides are TGTGCCAGCAGCTTGGGATTGCCAGGGGACGAGCAGTACTTC. It specifies CASSLGLPGDEQYF.

In the case of this clonotype: At one end, the junction sequence differs from germline, possibly due to a read error. This chain joins TRBV5-6 and TRBJ2-7; D may correspond to TRBD1 or TRBD2 (5 bases each). The CDR3 totals 14 residues. Germline V gives CDR1 SGHDT, CDR2 YYEEEE. The CDR3 region has the DNA TGTGCTAGCAGCAAAGACCGAGGGGTCTACGAGCAGCACTTC. This gives the protein CASSKDRGVYEQHF. The entire variable domain, with the rest obtained from reference TRBV5-6 and TRBJ2-7, is as follows: DAGVTQSPTHLIKTRGQQVTLRCSPKSGHDTVSWYQQALGQGPQFIFQYYEEEERQRGNFPDRFSGHQFPNYSSELNVNALLLGDSALYLCASSKDRGVYEQHFGPGTRLTVT.

This clonotype has a handful of counts. The chain links TRBV19 to TRBJ2-2; 8 bases match TRBD1. V lost 5 bases to trimming and J lost 0 bases; unmatched junction nucleotides: 11. This CDR3 has 18 amino acids. Germline-derived CDR1 and CDR2 are LNHDA and SQIVND (reference sequence). CDR3 coding DNA: TGTGCCAGTAGTTCCATGGACAGGGTATACGCGAACACCGGGGAGCTGTTTTTT. Encoded protein: CASSSMDRVYANTGELFF.

This clonotype has a handful of counts. This chain connects TRBV2 to TRBJ2-7; tentatively, D is TRBD1 (7 bases). Germline V gene lookup returns CDR1 SNHLY and CDR2 FYNNEI. CDR3 length: 14 residues. Between the trimmed V and J ends, which lost 5 bases and 5 bases, there was a span of 16 bases. This chain's CDR3 is CASSPGGGLDEQYF. The CDR3, as DNA: TGTGCCAGCAGTCCCGGAGGGGGCTTAGACGAGCAGTACTTC. The variable domain in full, with the rest retrieved from reference TRBV2 and TRBJ2-7, is EPEVTQTPSHQVTQMGQEVILRCVPISNHLYFYWYRQILGQKVEFLVSFYNNEISEKSEIFDDQFSVERPDGSNFTLKIRSTKLEDSAMYFCASSPGGGLDEQYFGPGTRLTVT.

The genes are TRBV2 and TRBJ2-3; a possible D gene is TRBD1 (6 bases). Trimming removed 8 bases from V and 6 bases from J, with 12 bases in between. This CDR3 spans 12 amino acids. Germline V CDR1 and CDR2: SNHLY, FYNNEI. In nucleotides, the CDR3 is TGTGCCAGCCTAACAGGGATGGATACGCAGTATTTT. The encoded protein is CASLTGMDTQYF.

The DNA for the CDR3 is TGTGCCAGCAGCTTAAATCCCTTGAGGGGCGGCGGAAACACTGAAGCTTTCTTT. Amino acid sequence: CASSLNPLRGGGNTEAFF. The chain is built from TRBV7-3 and TRBJ1-1; D perhaps matches TRBD1 (5 bases). The CDR3 length is 18 residues. The V gene's germline CDR1 is SGHTA and CDR2 FQGTGA. The V and J ends lost 1 base and 2 bases respectively, with 20 bases between them.

The chain recombines TRBV10-2 with TRBJ1-3, with D possibly matching TRBD1 (5 bases). Per the germline V gene, CDR1 is WSHSY and CDR2 is SAAADI. The V gene lost 11 bases and the J gene lost 0 bases, with 14 bases spanning the gap. The CDR3 sequence is 14 residues long. DNA for the CDR3: TGCGCCTGGGGGGACGGGACCTCTGGAAACACCATATATTTT. Its translation: CAWGDGTSGNTIYF.

In regard to this clonotype: Mismatch with germline at one junction end may stem from a read error. V is TRBV7-9 and J is TRBJ2-7; TRBD1 matches 10 bases. This CDR3 contains 17 residues. Looked up from germline, CDR1 is SEHNR and CDR2 is FQNEAQ (reference sequence). For the CDR3, the DNA is TGCGCCAGCAGCCAAGCCCCCCGCCGGGACAGGGGATACGAGCAGTACTTC. Translating it yields CASSQAPRRDRGYEQYF.

This clonotype showed up just a few times. The rearrangement links TRBV7-3 to TRBJ2-2, with 9 bases matching TRBD1. The CDR3 length is 16 residues. Germline V gives CDR1 SGHTA, CDR2 FQGTGA. The V segment lost 4 bases and the J segment 4 bases; nucleotides outside the gene matches: 7. The CDR3 region is CASSSRTGAGTGELFF. Here the CDR3 DNA reads TGTGCCAGCAGCTCGCGGACAGGGGCGGGCACCGGGGAGCTGTTTTTT. The full variable domain, with the rest looked up from reference TRBV7-3 and TRBJ2-2, is GAGVSQTPSNKVTEKGKYVELRCDPISGHTALYWYRQSLGQGPEFLIYFQGTGAADDSGLPNDRFFAVRPEGSVSTLKIQRTERGDSAVYLCASSSRTGAGTGELFFGEGSRLTVL.

This clonotype appeared once. A read error may produce the germline difference seen at one junction end. This chain connects TRBV10-3 to TRBJ1-4, with 7 bases that match TRBD1. The CDR3 has 17 amino acids. CDR1 and CDR2 from the germline V gene are ENHRY and SYGVKD. CDR3 in amino acids: CASSSSIGTDPNEKLFF. The CDR3 region has the DNA TGTGCCAGCAGTTCCTCGATTGGGACAGACCCTAATGAAAAACTGTTTTTT.

On this clonotype: A much larger clonotype is one base distant, so this may be a read error. The gene calls are TRBV19 and TRBJ1-2, with D possibly being TRBD1 (5 bases). The germline V gene encodes CDR1 LNHDA and CDR2 SQIVND (reference sequence). The CDR3 is made up of 13 amino acids. CDR3 amino acids: CASRVGANYGHTF. The CDR3 coding sequence is TGTGCCAGTCGGGTAGGGGCGAACTATGGCCACACCTTC.

The V and J genes are TRBV14 and TRBJ1-5; unclear D gene. The ends were cut back, 0 bases at V and 4 bases at J, with 13 bases in the middle. Germline-derived CDR1 and CDR2 are SGHDN and FVKESK. This CDR3 comprises 16 residues. In DNA form, the CDR3 reads TGTGCCAGCAGCCAAGATGCGTGGGGTCTGAATCAGCCCCAGCATTTT. This gives the protein CASSQDAWGLNQPQHF.

The chain is built from TRBV10-3 and TRBJ1-5; TRBD1 matches 9 bases. Germline V gene sequence: CDR1 ENHRY, CDR2 SYGVKD. V lost 10 bases to trimming and J lost 11 bases; unmatched junction nucleotides: 12. This CDR3 comprises 13 residues. Here the CDR3 DNA reads TGTGCCAGCAGCCTTGACAGGGGGAGGACCCAGCATTTT. Translated: CASSLDRGRTQHF.

This sequence joins TRBV5-1 and TRBJ1-1; 10 bases match TRBD1. CDR3 length: 16 residues. Germline V gene lookup returns CDR1 SGHRS and CDR2 YFSETQ. The ends lost 4 bases at V and 3 bases at J; junction bases unmatched: 9. CDR3 loop: CASSPDRGRWDTEAFF. CDR3 DNA: TGCGCCAGCAGCCCTGACAGGGGGCGTTGGGACACTGAAGCTTTCTTT.

Only one count was recorded for this clonotype. CDR3 region: CAISDLWDSGNTIYF. In nucleotides, the CDR3 is TGTGCCATCAGTGATTTGTGGGACTCTGGAAACACCATATATTTT. The rearrangement joins TRBV10-3 to TRBJ1-3; D gene unclear. Trimming removed 3 bases at V and 0 bases at J, with 9 bases between. The CDR3 covers 15 residues. Germline V gene sequence: CDR1 ENHRY, CDR2 SYGVKD.

This clonotype was detected a few times. The chain is built from TRBV7-2 and TRBJ2-5; TRBD2 aligns across 12 bases. Germline V gene sequence: CDR1 SGHTA, CDR2 FQGNSA. CDR3 length: 17 residues. J was trimmed by 5 bases and V by 8 bases; bases with no gene match: 15. The CDR3 coding sequence is TGTGCCAGCGCTCGAGACGGGCTAGCGGGGGGGGTGGAGACCCAGTACTTC. Translation: CASARDGLAGGVETQYF.

The table lists this clonotype with a few counts. The chain's CDR3 is CSVDDTADTQYF. CDR3 DNA: TGCAGCGTTGATGACACAGCGGATACGCAGTATTTT. This chain joins TRBV29-1 and TRBJ2-3; D unclear. With 3 bases removed from V and 6 bases from J, the gap between germline ends came to 10 bases. The CDR3 length is 12 residues. In germline, CDR1 is SQVTM, CDR2 ANQGSEA.

This chain connects TRBV25-1 to TRBJ1-6, with no clear D. From germline, CDR1 is MGHDK and CDR2 SYGVNS. V shed 6 bases and J shed 13 bases, with 13 bases lying between them. This CDR3 comprises 12 residues. CDR3 protein: CASSYRHQPLHF. CDR3 DNA sequence: TGTGCCAGCAGCTACAGACATCAGCCCCTCCACTTT.

This clonotype was observed once. V gene TRBV12-3 or TRBV12-4 combines with J gene TRBJ1-1; 9 bases map to TRBD1. J gave up 7 bases and V 6 bases, and 9 bases lay outside the gene matches. CDR3 size: 14 residues. CDR3 sequence (DNA): TGTGCCAGCAGCTGGGACAGGGTATTCGGTGAAGCTTTCTTT. Translation gives CASSWDRVFGEAFF.

The CDR3 nucleotides read TGTGCCACCAGCGTTGACAGCCATGGCTACACCTTC. It yields the protein CATSVDSHGYTF. The chain has TRBV15 and TRBJ1-2; perhaps TRBD1 as D (5 bases). The germline gives CDR1 LNHNV, CDR2 YYDKDF (reference sequence). The ends were cut back, 5 bases at V and 6 bases at J, with 10 bases in the middle. CDR3 length: 12 amino acids.

J is TRBJ2-7 and V is TRBV11-2; a possible D gene is TRBD1 (6 bases). Trimming removed 0 bases from V and 3 bases from J, with 12 bases in between. Germline CDR1 is SGHAT and CDR2 is FQNNGV. The CDR3 loop spans 15 amino acids. The DNA for the CDR3 is TGTGCCAGCAGCTTAGATCCGGGACAAATCTACGAGCAGTACTTC. It is translated as CASSLDPGQIYEQYF.